This T cell receptor (beta chain) came from a study of OX40 agonist ivuxolimab in advanced cancers. Study details: A diagnosis of hepatocellular carcinoma, melanoma, renal cell or head and neck cancer was present in dose-escalation patients.

Whole-study findings and limits: Certain nonresponders additionally had low normalized T-cell clonal expansion.

Sequencing was performed with immunoSEQ multiplex PCR; in TCRdb, only in-frame clones are kept and a portion is missing. The table records 50,000 or so clones, around nine tenths of them present only once. If patients had autoimmune disease history or systemic immunosuppression, they were excluded. Samples of blood were obtained at baseline, on cycle 4 day 1, and on cycle 7 day 1. Notes on this clone: Its antigen remains unknown.

CDR1 and CDR2 from the germline V gene are MGHRA and YSYEKL. This CDR3 contains 17 residues. J lost 6 bases, V lost 4 bases, and 12 bases had no gene match. This clonotype was sampled from an adult with an advanced solid tumor such as melanoma, head and neck, liver or kidney cancer. The rearrangement links TRBV4-1 to TRBJ2-2, with 9 nucleotides matching TRBD1. Material: CD4+ or CD8+ T cells sorted from blood, obtained in a trial of the OX40 agonist ivuxolimab. The CDR3 region has the DNA TGCGCCAGCAGCCCAGGGAGACAGGGGGTTAACCCCGGGGAGCTGTTTTTT. Protein sequence: CASSPGRQGVNPGELFF.